This TCR beta chain was observed in a study of vaccination effects on CD4 cells after COVID-19 (dated by TCRdb to between 2021 and 2022). About the investigation overall: Post-vaccine samples across the study were collected a median of 72 days after the second dose, with a range of 14 to 241. In both COVID-19 convalescent patients and infection-naive vaccine recipients, the study compared SARS-CoV-2 spike-specific CD4+ TCR repertoires from before mRNA vaccination with those from after it. Cultures from other donors in the study were sequenced using the Oncomine TCR Beta short-read assay on an Illumina iSeq 100. The full study included around ten COVID-19 convalescent patients and a few SARS-CoV-2-naive healthy vaccine recipients. General study outcomes and caveats: The study was limited by a small number of convalescent patients and lacked early post-infection timepoints. In healthy vaccine recipients, vaccine-induced clones were almost all SARS-CoV-2 mono-reactive, with only 1 of 255 being cross-reactive with common cold coronaviruses. At late post-vaccination timepoints, both infection-induced and vaccine-induced clones showed marked clonal contraction, consistent with waning T cell responses.

With respect to this clone: The antigen it recognizes is unknown. Per-nucleotide qualities are absent, and no much larger clonotype sits a single base away.

The ViraFEST assay stimulated PBMC with viral peptide pools and then used TCR sequencing to identify antigen-specific CD4+ T cell clonotypes by expansion. After approximately 11 days of culture, CD4+ T cells were isolated with the EasySep CD4+ T cell isolation kit. Participants received two doses of either the BNT162b2 or the mRNA-1273 mRNA SARS-CoV-2 vaccine. Negative nucleocapsid antibody results before and after vaccination confirmed that the healthy vaccine recipients had no prior SARS-CoV-2 infection. Some 1.9 million PBMC per well were cultured with approximately 10 ug/ml peptides in IMDM containing 5% human AB serum, around 10 IU/ml IL-2 and gentamicin. Half of the culture medium was replaced with fresh IL-2-containing medium on days 3 and 7. Unless otherwise noted, each peptide stimulation condition was cultured in triplicate wells. PBMC were separated from whole blood using Ficoll-Paque Plus gradient centrifugation and were then either cryopreserved at -140C or used fresh. Overlapping peptide pools spanned the spike proteins of SARS-CoV-2 and the common cold coronaviruses HCoV-NL63, HCoV-OC43 and HCoV-229E. Genomic DNA was extracted from cultured CD4+ T cells with the QIAamp micro DNA kit.

The protocol used for the library was the immunoSEQ multiplex PCR assay. DNA from the CD4+ T cells that had been cultured and isolated underwent TCR beta CDR3 sequencing. The paper's processing steps were these. Non-productive TCR sequences were removed and reads were trimmed to the CDR3 region, keeping CDR3s of at least 7 amino acids. Antigen-specific clonotypes were identified using the MANAFEST web app by comparison of expansion in peptide wells against reference cultures. For clones to be considered positive, expansion at FDR<0.05 versus reference and all other wells, an odds ratio above 5, and a frequency above 0.1% in two replicate wells were required. Cross-reactive clonotypes were defined as significantly expanded in SARS-CoV-2 spike wells and in at least one common cold coronavirus spike condition. CDR3 similarity was assessed by Levenshtein distance using the stringdist R package, and unrooted trees were constructed with ape in R 3.6.1. TCRdb mirrors the immuneACCESS table, restricted to in-frame sequences. Some clones are absent from its copies; in checked studies, under half trace to an unresolved V gene, and the reason for the others is unknown. V and J calls and clone size are copied from that table; D and trimming were computed from the DNA. This sample comprises nearly 30,000 clones, about 74% of them detected only once. The ten biggest clones cover roughly 17% of the sample.

Compared with germline, V lacks 4 bases and J lacks 8 bases; bases without a gene match: 8. The CDR3, from cysteine to phenylalanine, totals 14 residues. The kept DNA is CDR3 alone, 42 bases in frame from the first base. As encoded in the germline V gene, CDR1 is SGHRS while CDR2 is YFSETQ. The TCR comes from a human donor who received a COVID-19 vaccine. The rearranged segments are TRBV5-1 and TRBJ2-1; 8 nucleotides in the junction match TRBD1. This material consisted of CD4+ T cells from PBMCs cultured with HCoV-OC43 spike peptides, taken after COVID-19 vaccination. This specimen's cell subset or site label, interpreted: HCoV-OC43 spike overlapping peptide pool stimulation. This receptor carries the CDR3 CASSDRTGPDEQFF. The base sequence is TGCGCCAGCAGCGACCGGACAGGGCCGGATGAGCAGTTCTTC.